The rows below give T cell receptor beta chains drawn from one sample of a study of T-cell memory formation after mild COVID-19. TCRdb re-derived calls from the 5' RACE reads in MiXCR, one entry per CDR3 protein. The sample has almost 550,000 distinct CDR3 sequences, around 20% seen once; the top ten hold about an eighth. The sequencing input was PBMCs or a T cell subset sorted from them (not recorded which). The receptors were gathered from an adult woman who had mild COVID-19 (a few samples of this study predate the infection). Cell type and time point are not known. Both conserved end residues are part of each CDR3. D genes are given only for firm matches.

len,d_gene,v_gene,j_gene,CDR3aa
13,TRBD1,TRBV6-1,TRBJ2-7,CASRKGAAYEQYF
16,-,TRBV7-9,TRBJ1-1,CASSLGGAEVVTGAFF
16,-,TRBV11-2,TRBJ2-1,CASSTIRDLEGNEQFF
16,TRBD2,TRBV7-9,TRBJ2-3,CASSPGTSGVADTQYF
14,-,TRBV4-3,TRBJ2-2,CASSQDPAAGELFF
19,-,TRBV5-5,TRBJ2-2,CASSLAVGLAGGGTGELFF
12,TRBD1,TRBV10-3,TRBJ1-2,CAIRGQEYGYTF
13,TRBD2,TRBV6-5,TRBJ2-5,CASRAGGVETQYF
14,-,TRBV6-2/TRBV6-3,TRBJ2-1,CASSTGTFYNEQFF
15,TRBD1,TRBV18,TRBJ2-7,CASSPSGTGNHEQYF
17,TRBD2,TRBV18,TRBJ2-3,CASSPGLTTRGTDTQYF
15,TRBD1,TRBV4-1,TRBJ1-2,CASSQTDRGSYGYTF
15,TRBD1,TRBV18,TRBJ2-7,CASSPLTGKTYEQYF
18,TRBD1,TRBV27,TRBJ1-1,CASSPGTDPTWENTEAFF
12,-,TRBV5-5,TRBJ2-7,CASSLWGLEQYF
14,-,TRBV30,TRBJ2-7,CAWSFPGGTYEQYF
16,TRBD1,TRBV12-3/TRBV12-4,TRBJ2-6,CASSPGTGAGANVLTF
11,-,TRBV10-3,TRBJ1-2,CAANAGYGYTF
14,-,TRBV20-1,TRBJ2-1,CSARGASEYNEQFF
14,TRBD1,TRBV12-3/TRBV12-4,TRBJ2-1,CASTGDRGGNEQFF
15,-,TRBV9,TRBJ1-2,CASSKTAPMAYGYTF
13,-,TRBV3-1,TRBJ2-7,CASSQGNINEQYF
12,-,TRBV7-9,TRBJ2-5,CASQIALETQYF
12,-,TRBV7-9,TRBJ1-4,CASSFVGEKLFF
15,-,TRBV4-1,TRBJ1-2,CASSQVGQGGYGYTF
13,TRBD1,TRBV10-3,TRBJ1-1,CAISPDRGGGAFF
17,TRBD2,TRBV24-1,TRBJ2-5,CATSEGGTSGIQETQYF
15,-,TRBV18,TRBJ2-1,CASSQSEGSYNEQFF
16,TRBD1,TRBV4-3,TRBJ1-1,CASSQAFRDSATEAFF
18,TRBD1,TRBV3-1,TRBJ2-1,CASSLLTGQGAINNEQFF
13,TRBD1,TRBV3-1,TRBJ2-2,CASSQIGGRELFF
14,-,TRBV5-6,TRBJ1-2,CASSLAGVNYGYTF
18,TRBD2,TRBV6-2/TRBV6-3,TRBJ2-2,CASSLPGLAGGRTGELFF
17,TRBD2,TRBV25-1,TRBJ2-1,CASSSRTSGRASNEQFF
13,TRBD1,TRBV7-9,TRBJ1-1,CASSYGQATEAFF
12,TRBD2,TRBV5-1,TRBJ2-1,CASSPGGAEQFF
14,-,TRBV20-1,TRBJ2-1,CSARRPGTYVYEFF
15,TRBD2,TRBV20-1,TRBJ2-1,CSARELAGQNNEQFF
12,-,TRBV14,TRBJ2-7,CASSQTSYEQYF
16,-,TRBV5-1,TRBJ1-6,CASSLDVNLYNSPLHF
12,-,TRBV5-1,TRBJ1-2,CASSTGRYGYTF